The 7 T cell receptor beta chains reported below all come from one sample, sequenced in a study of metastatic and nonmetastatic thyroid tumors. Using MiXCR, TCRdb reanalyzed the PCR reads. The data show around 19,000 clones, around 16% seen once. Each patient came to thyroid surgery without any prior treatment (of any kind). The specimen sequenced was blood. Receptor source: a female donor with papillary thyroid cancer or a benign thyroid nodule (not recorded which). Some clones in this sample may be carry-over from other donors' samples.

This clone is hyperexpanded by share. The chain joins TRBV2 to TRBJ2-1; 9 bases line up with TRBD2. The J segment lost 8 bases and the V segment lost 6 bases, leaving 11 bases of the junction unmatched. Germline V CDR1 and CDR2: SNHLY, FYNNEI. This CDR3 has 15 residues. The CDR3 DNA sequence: TGTGCCAGCAGGGTAGCGGGAGCGGGGGGCCATGAGCAGTTCTTC. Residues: CASRVAGAGGHEQFF.

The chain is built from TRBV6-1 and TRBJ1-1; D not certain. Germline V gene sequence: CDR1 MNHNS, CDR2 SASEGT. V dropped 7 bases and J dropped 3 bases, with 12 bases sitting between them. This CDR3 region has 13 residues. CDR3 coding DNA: TGTGCCAGCACCGGAGCGTGGTACACTGAAGCTTTCTTT. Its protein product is CASTGAWYTEAFF.

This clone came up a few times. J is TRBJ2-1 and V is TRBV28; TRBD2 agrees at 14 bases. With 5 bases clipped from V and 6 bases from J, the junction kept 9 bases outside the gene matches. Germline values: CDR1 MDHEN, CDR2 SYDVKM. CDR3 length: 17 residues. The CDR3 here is CASSPTSGRALGNEQFF. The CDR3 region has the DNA TGTGCCAGCAGTCCGACTAGCGGGAGGGCCCTCGGCAATGAGCAGTTCTTC.

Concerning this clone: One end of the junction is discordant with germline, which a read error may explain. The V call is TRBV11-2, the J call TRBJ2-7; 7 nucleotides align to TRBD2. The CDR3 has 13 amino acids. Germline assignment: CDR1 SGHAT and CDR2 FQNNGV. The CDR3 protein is CASSLGTTYEQCF. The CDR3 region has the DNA TGTGCCAGCAGCTTGGGGACTACCTACGAGCAGTGCTTC.

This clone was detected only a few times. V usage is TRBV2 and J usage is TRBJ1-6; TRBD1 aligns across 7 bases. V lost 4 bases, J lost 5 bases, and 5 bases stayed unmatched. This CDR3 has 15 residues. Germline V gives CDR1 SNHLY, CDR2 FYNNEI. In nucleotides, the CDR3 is TGTGCCAGCAGTGCTGAGACAGGGAATAATTCACCCCTCCACTTT. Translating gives CASSAETGNNSPLHF.

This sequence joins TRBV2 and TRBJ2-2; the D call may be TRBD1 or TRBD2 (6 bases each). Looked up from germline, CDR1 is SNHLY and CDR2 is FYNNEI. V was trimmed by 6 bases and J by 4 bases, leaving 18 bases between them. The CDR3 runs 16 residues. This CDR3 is CASSMRDTGVTGELFF. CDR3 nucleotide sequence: TGTGCCAGCAGCATGAGGGACACGGGGGTCACCGGGGAGCTGTTTTTT.

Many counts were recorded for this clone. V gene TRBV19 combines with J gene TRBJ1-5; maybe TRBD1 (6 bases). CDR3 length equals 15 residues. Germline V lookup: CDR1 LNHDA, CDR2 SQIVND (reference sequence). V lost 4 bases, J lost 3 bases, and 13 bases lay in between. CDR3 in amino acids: CASSNAGAYNQPQHF. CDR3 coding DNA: TGTGCCAGTAGTAATGCGGGGGCGTACAATCAGCCCCAGCATTTT.